This T cell receptor beta chain was recorded in a study of shared clonotypes between healthy human individuals. In germline, CDR1 is MDHEN, CDR2 SYDVKM. V was clipped by 6 bases and J by 9 bases, with 18 bases between them. This CDR3 contains 15 residues. Profiling relied on immunoSEQ multiplex PCR, and the TCRdb table lists in-frame clones only, not all of them. The sample yields around 940,000 clones, about 80% seen once. This clone has just one count. The chain links TRBV28 to TRBJ1-6; no clear D gene. The source is a man younger than 35 in good health. Sequences were obtained from memory CD4+ T cells sorted from blood. Subset defined: CD45RA-negative fraction. CDR3 in DNA: TGTGCCAGCAGAGTCACGGGTGGGGTGACTTCACCCCTCCACTTT. It specifies CASRVTGGVTSPLHF.